The present TCR beta chain was sequenced within a study of cytomegalovirus exposure and HLA in healthy donors. Study overall: There were roughly 80 million unique TCRs (from HLA-typed donors) in an early data release.

60 Vbeta and 13 Jbeta primers were used in PCR. The table came from immunoSEQ multiplex PCR; TCRdb's copy has only in-frame clones and leaves some out. Of some 130,000 clones in the sample, 65% to 70% are singletons; the top ten hold approximately 1.6%. The V end lost 0 bases, the J end lost 2 bases, and 15 bases lay between the germline ends. The CDR3 consists of 16 residues. CDR1 SGHKS and CDR2 YYEKEE come from the germline V gene (reference sequence). The donors gave bone marrow, and they were healthy. Absent from the records is this donor's CMV serostatus. The sample comprised PBMCs. This chain connects TRBV5-5 to TRBJ2-7, with a tentative D call TRBD1 (7 bases). The receptor was derived from a human donor in good health. This CDR3 is CASSLVGGQSTYEQYF. In DNA form, the CDR3 reads TGTGCCAGCAGCTTGGTCGGGGGACAGTCCACCTACGAGCAGTACTTC.